One sample yielded the 11 T cell receptor beta chains listed below, sequenced in a study of T cells in women clearing cervical HPV infection. TCRdb's copy holds only in-frame clones and misses some; the assay was immunoSEQ multiplex PCR. The ten top clones account for under 5%, within a sample of fewer than 40,000 clones. What was sequenced was blood buffy coat. These receptors were taken from a woman between 18 and 70 years old with a cervical HPV16 infection that either progressed to CIN3+ or cleared (not recorded which).

As regards this clone: The read ends 3 residues early relative to the CDR3; the germline J gene fills the gap. V usage is TRBV7-9 and J usage is TRBJ2-1; D may correspond to TRBD1 or TRBD2 (6 bases each). Trimming removed 4 bases at V and 0 bases at J, with 10 bases between. Germline assignment: CDR1 SEHNR and CDR2 FQNEAQ (reference sequence). This CDR3 is built from 15 residues. The CDR3 sequence: CASSSGGGSYNEQFF. The sequenced CDR3 bases are TGTGCCAGCAGCTCCGGAGGGGGCTCCTACAATGAG.

To note about this clone: The CDR3 end lies 3 residues beyond the end of the read and is filled in from the germline J gene. The genes are TRBV2 and TRBJ1-4; possible D gene TRBD1, 6 bases. Trimming removed 6 bases from V and 7 bases from J, with 15 bases in between. CDR1 is SNHLY, CDR2 FYNNEI, per germline. The CDR3 runs to 14 residues. CDR3 DNA, as far as it was read: TGTGCCAGCAGAAAAACAGGGTTGTTTGAAAAA. Residues: CASRKTGLFEK. The whole CDR3 sequence reads CASRKTGLFEKLFF.

As for this clone: Coverage ceases 3 residues before the CDR3 finishes, and the germline J gene fills in the end. The V gene is TRBV19, the J gene TRBJ2-1, with TRBD2 matching over 10 bases. The V gene's germline CDR1 is LNHDA and CDR2 SQIVND (reference sequence). J was trimmed by 7 bases and V by 3 bases; bases with no gene match: 21. The CDR3 covers 20 residues. CDR3 sequence: CASSIFALAGERGDRNEQFF. The sequenced part of the CDR3 DNA is TGTGCCAGTAGTATCTTCGCTCTAGCGGGAGAACGTGGGGACCGAAATGAG.

Concerning this clone: The read is 3 residues too short to cover the CDR3 end, so that end is filled in from the germline J gene. This chain uses TRBV12-3 or TRBV12-4 with TRBJ2-5; TRBD2 might be the D (5 bases). This CDR3 has 13 amino acids. V was trimmed by 7 bases and J by 4 bases, leaving 13 bases between them. CDR3 sequence reads: CASTPGLRETQYF. The covered CDR3 bases are TGTGCCAGCACGCCGGGGTTGAGAGAGACC.

Turning to this clone: The read is 3 residues too short to cover the CDR3 end, so that end is filled in from the germline J gene. The rearrangement links TRBV14 to TRBJ1-4, with D possibly being TRBD1 (5 bases). CDR1 and CDR2 from the germline V gene are SGHDN and FVKESK. CDR3 length equals 15 residues. Trimming took 4 bases from V and 8 from J, leaving 17 bases between them. The DNA read from the CDR3 is TGTGCCAGCAGCCCCCGGGCAGGGTCGAGAGAAAAA. Residues: CASSPRAGSREK. The entire CDR3 is CASSPRAGSREKLFF.

On this clone itself: The observed sequence ends 3 residues before the CDR3 terminus, with the missing tail filled in from the germline J gene. The genes are TRBV11-2 and TRBJ2-7; a weak D match, TRBD2 (6 bases). Trimming took off 1 base at V and 2 bases at J, with 6 bases between the two ends. The CDR3 is 13 amino acids. CDR1 SGHAT and CDR2 FQNNGV come from the germline V gene. CDR3 sequence reads: CASSLGGTYEQYF. CDR3 DNA, as far as it was read: TGTGCCAGCAGCTTAGGCGGGACCTACGAG.

About this clone itself: The read finishes 3 residues shy of the CDR3 end, and the germline J gene is used to complete it. The chain combines TRBV6-2 or TRBV6-3 with TRBJ1-5; TRBD1 matches 7 bases. The length of the CDR3 is 12 residues. CDR1 MNHEY and CDR2 SVGEGT come from the germline V gene. The trim removed 6 bases at V and 9 bases at J, leaving 5 bases unmatched. The sequenced part of the CDR3 DNA is TGTGCCAGCAGCCCCCCAGGGGGGCCC. Translation gives CASSPPGGP. The whole CDR3 protein reads CASSPPGGPQHF.

As to this clone: The missing CDR3 end, 3 residues past where the read stops, is filled in from the germline J gene. The chain has TRBV5-1 and TRBJ1-4, with D possibly matching TRBD1 (5 bases). This CDR3 has 16 amino acids. Germline V gene lookup returns CDR1 SGHRS and CDR2 YFSETQ. The V gene lost 1 base and the J gene lost 0 bases, with 10 bases spanning the gap. The CDR3 protein is CASSLRRGSTNEKLFF. The part of the CDR3 DNA that was read is TGCGCCAGCAGCTTGAGGAGGGGCTCAACTAATGAAAAA. Full variable domain (rest looked up from reference TRBV5-1 and TRBJ1-4): KAGVTQTPRYLIKTRGQQVTLSCSPISGHRSVSWYQQTPGQGLQFLFEYFSETQRNKGNFPGRFSGRQFSNSRSEMNVSTLELGDSALYLCASSLRRGSTNEKLFFGSGTQLSVL.

A word on this clone: Read sequence stops 3 residues before the CDR3 end, and the germline J gene provides the missing end. The chain combines TRBV5-5 with TRBJ1-3; no clear D. Per germline, CDR1 SGHKS and CDR2 YYEKEE (reference sequence). The V gene lost 1 base and the J gene lost 2 bases, with 4 bases spanning the gap. The CDR3 spans 13 residues. The CDR3: CASSLSTGNTIYF. Partial CDR3 DNA: TGTGCCAGCAGCTTGTCTACTGGAAACACC.

A note on this clone: The sequenced fragment ends 3 residues before the CDR3 boundary, so the rest is inferred from the germline J gene. The chain combines TRBV28 with TRBJ2-5; D remains unclear. V dropped 4 bases and J dropped 1 base, with 10 bases sitting between them. From germline, CDR1 is MDHEN and CDR2 SYDVKM. This CDR3 contains 14 residues. The CDR3 protein is CASSSSGSQETQYF. The covered CDR3 bases are TGTGCCAGCAGTTCCTCCGGGTCCCAAGAGACC.

As to this clone: The read ends 3 residues before the CDR3 terminus; that terminus is restored from the germline J gene. J is TRBJ2-7 and V is TRBV28, with TRBD2 matching over 8 bases. Germline-derived CDR1 and CDR2 are MDHEN and SYDVKM. Trimming took 7 bases from V and 1 from J; bases not matched to a gene: 6. This CDR3 comprises 14 residues. The CDR3 sequence is CASTIAGRSYEQYF. The part of the CDR3 DNA that was read is TGTGCCAGCACCATAGCGGGGCGTTCCTACGAG. Complete variable domain (other parts from reference TRBV28 and TRBJ2-7): DVKVTQSSRYLVKRTGEKVFLECVQDMDHENMFWYRQDPGLGLRLIYFSYDVKMKEKGDIPEGYSVSREKKERFSLILESASTNQTSMYLCASTIAGRSYEQYFGPGTRLTVT.